This T cell receptor beta chain was observed in a study of blood T cell repertoires in COVID-19. Turning to the study itself: There were acute and convalescent COVID-19 samples, and they came from the United States, Italy and Spain. In each case, the material was cDNA or gDNA derived from T cells, B-cell-depleted T cells, or PBMCs.

The protocol was immunoSEQ multiplex PCR, while the TCRdb copy is restricted to in-frame clones and leaves out a portion. Of about 370,000 clones detected, around 87% appear once; the ten largest clones hold 0.95% to 1.1%. This CDR3 is 13 amino acids long. Germline V gives CDR1 LNHDA, CDR2 SQIVND (reference sequence). Trimming removed 6 bases at V and 4 bases at J, with 10 bases between. The study assigned cohorts using participant-reported clinical history. Cohort 3 recovery required two negative PCRs, clearance, or symptom resolution. The V and J genes are TRBV19 and TRBJ2-1, with D perhaps TRBD1 (5 bases). The receptor was isolated from a man in his late teens or twenties who had recovered from COVID-19. Sequenced input: PBMCs or T cells enriched from blood (not recorded which). The CDR3 spells CASSSTAYNEQFF. DNA of the CDR3: TGTGCCAGTAGCTCGACAGCATACAATGAGCAGTTCTTC. The whole variable domain, remainder taken from reference TRBV19 and TRBJ2-1, is DGGITQSPKYLFRKEGQNVTLSCEQNLNHDAMYWYRQDPGQGLRLIYYSQIVNDFQKGDIAEGYSVSREKKESFPLTVTSAQKNPTAFYLCASSSTAYNEQFFGPGTRLTVL.